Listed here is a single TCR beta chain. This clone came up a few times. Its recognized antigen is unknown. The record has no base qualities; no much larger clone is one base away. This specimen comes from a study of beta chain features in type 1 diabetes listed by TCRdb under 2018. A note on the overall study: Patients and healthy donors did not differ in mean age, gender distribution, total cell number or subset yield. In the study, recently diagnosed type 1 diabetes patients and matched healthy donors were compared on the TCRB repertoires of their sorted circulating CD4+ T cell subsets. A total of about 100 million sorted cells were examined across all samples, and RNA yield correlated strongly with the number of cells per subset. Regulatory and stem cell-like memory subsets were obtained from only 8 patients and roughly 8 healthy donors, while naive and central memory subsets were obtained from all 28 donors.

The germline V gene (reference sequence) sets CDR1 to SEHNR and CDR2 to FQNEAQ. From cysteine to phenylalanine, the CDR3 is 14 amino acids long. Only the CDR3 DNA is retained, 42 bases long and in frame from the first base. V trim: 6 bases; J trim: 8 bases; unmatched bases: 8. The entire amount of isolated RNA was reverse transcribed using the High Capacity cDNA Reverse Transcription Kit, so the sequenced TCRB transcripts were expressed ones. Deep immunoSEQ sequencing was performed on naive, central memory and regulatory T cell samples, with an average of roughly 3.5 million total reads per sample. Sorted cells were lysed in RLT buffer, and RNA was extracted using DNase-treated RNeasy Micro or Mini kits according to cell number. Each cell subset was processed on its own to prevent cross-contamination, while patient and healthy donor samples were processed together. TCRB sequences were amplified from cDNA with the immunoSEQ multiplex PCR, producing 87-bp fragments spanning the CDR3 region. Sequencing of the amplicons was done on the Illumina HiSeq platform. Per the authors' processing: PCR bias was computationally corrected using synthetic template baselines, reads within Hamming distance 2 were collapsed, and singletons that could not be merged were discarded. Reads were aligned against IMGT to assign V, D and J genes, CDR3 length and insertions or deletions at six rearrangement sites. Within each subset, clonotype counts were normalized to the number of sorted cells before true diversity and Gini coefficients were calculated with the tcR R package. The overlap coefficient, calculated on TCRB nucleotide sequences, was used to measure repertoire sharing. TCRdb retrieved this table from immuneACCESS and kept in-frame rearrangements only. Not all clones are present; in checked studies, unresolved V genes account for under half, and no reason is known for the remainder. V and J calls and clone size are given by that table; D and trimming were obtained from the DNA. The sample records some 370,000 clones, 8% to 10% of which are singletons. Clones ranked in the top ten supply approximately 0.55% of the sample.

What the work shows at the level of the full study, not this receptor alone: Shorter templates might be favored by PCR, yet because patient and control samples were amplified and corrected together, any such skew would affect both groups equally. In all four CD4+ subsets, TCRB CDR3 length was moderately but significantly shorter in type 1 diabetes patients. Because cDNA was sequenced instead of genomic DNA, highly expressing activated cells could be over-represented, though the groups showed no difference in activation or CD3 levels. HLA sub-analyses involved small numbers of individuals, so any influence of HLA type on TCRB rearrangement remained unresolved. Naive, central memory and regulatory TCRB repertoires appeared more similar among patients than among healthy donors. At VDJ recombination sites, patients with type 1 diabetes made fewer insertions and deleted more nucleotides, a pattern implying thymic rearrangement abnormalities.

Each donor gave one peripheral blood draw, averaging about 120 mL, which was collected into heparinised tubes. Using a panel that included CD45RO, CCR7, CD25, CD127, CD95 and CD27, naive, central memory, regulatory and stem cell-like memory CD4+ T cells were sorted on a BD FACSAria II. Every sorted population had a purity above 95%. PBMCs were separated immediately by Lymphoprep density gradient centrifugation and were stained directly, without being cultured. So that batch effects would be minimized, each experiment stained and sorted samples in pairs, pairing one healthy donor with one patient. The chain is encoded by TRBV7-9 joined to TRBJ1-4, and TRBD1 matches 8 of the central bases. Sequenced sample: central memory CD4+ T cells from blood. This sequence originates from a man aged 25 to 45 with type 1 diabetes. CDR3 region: CASSFSGGNEKLFF. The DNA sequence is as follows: TGTGCCAGCAGTTTCTCAGGGGGCAACGAAAAACTGTTTTTT.